Following are 27 T cell receptor beta chains from one sample sequenced in a study of Graves' ophthalmopathy and Graves' hyperthyroidism. RNA transcripts were the source from which TCR beta CDR3 regions were amplified. After a first-round RT-PCR with HTBI primers, a second-round multiplex PCR was run. MiXCR, applied by TCRdb to the multiplex PCR reads, yields one record per CDR3 protein. The sample lists hundreds of thousands of distinct CDR3 sequences, roughly 21% occurring once. Sequencing was done on a sample of peripheral blood. The source is a woman aged 18-29 years with stable Graves' hyperthyroidism.

The table lists this clonotype with a few counts. V gene TRBV7-2 combines with J gene TRBJ2-7; possibly TRBD2 for D (5 bases). CDR3 length: 14 amino acids. Deletions cut 5 bases from V and 2 bases from J, with 13 bases between. The germline gives CDR1 SGHTA, CDR2 FQGNSA. CDR3 amino acids: CASSHGLGTYEQYF. The CDR3 bases are TGTGCCAGCAGCCACGGACTGGGTACCTACGAGCAGTACTTC.

This clonotype was recorded many times. The chain carries TRBV6-1 and TRBJ1-5; TRBD1 matches 9 bases. The length of the CDR3 is 15 residues. The ends lost 5 bases at V and 7 bases at J; junction bases unmatched: 9. CDR1 and CDR2 (germline): MNHNS, SASEGT. CDR3 protein: CASSKEQGAAQPQHF. CDR3 in DNA: TGTGCCAGCAGTAAAGAACAGGGGGCGGCCCAGCCCCAGCATTTT.

The sample holds many counts of this clonotype. This chain uses TRBV7-9 with TRBJ2-7; 9 bases line up with TRBD1. Trimming removed 2 bases from V and 4 bases from J; junction bases left unmatched: 6. This CDR3 is 15 amino acids long. Germline V gene data show CDR1 as SEHNR and CDR2 as FQNEAQ (reference sequence). CDR3 sequence reads: CASSLPGQGVYEQYF. For the CDR3, the DNA is TGTGCCAGCAGCTTACCGGGACAGGGTGTTTACGAGCAGTACTTC.

Many counts were recorded for this clonotype. J is TRBJ1-2 and V is TRBV6-5; maybe TRBD1 (6 bases). Germline values: CDR1 MNHEY, CDR2 SVGAGI. This CDR3 has 15 residues. V was shortened by 6 bases and J by 2 bases, with 16 bases between the two germline ends. The CDR3 spells CASSRGQILNYGYTF. CDR3 nucleotides: TGTGCCAGCAGCCGAGGACAGATATTAAACTATGGCTACACCTTC.

This clonotype appeared many times. The CDR3 reads CASSLASTVIYEQYF. In DNA, the CDR3 is TGTGCCAGCAGCTTAGCGAGCACCGTCATCTACGAGCAGTACTTC. The rearrangement joins TRBV7-9 to TRBJ2-7; D is unresolved. The CDR3 spans 15 residues. V shed 0 bases and J shed 3 bases, with 12 bases lying between them. In germline, CDR1 is SEHNR, CDR2 FQNEAQ (reference sequence).

This clonotype was seen repeatedly, ten times or more. The chain couples TRBV12-3 or TRBV12-4 to TRBJ1-5; D call uncertain. The germline V and J ends were trimmed by 0 bases and 5 bases, with 11 bases remaining between them. The CDR3 contains 15 residues. CDR3 region: CASSLAAGSDQPQHF. The CDR3 DNA sequence: TGTGCCAGCAGTTTAGCGGCAGGATCCGATCAGCCCCAGCATTTT.

This clonotype was counted many times. The CDR3 spells CASSLKSGRVDEQYF. In nucleotides, the CDR3 is TGTGCCAGCAGTCTAAAAAGCGGGAGGGTTGACGAGCAGTACTTC. V gene TRBV27 combines with J gene TRBJ2-7, with 10 bases identical to TRBD2. CDR1 and CDR2 from the germline V gene are MNHEY and SMNVEV (reference sequence). Germline trimming cut 5 bases from V and 5 bases from J; bases unmatched to any gene: 9. The CDR3 sequence is 15 residues long.

This clonotype was observed at least ten times. This chain connects TRBV6-1 to TRBJ1-1; D might be TRBD1 (5 bases). This CDR3 has 15 residues. V was trimmed by 4 bases and J by 3 bases, leaving 15 bases between them. Germline V gene sequence: CDR1 MNHNS, CDR2 SASEGT. The CDR3 coding sequence is TGTGCCAGCAGTGGAGTGGGCAGGGCGGACACTGAAGCTTTCTTT. Protein: CASSGVGRADTEAFF.

This chain links TRBV6-2 or TRBV6-3 with TRBJ1-5, with 8 bases aligning to TRBD1. The CDR3 runs to 17 residues. Germline V gives CDR1 MNHEY, CDR2 SVGEGT. V shed 2 bases, J shed 1 base, and the junction held 7 bases outside the gene matches. This CDR3 reads CASSYATGARSNQPQHF. The CDR3 DNA follows: TGTGCCAGCAGTTACGCGACAGGGGCTCGGAGCAATCAGCCCCAGCATTTT.

This clonotype appeared once. The chain employs TRBV6-5 and TRBJ1-1; no clear D gene. Per germline, CDR1 MNHEY and CDR2 SVGAGI. The CDR3 loop spans 16 amino acids. V was clipped by 3 bases and J by 2 bases, with 16 bases between them. The CDR3 DNA follows: TGTGCCAGCAGTTATGGCTCACGCAGTGCCAACACTGAAGCTTTCTTT. Encoded protein: CASSYGSRSANTEAFF.

This clonotype was seen at least ten times. The chain joins TRBV10-3 to TRBJ2-4, with unresolved D. Germline V gene data show CDR1 as ENHRY and CDR2 as SYGVKD. Trimming took 2 bases from V and 7 from J, leaving 6 bases between them. The CDR3 has 12 residues. The CDR3 DNA is TGTGCCATCAGTGAGGTGGGGAACATTCAGTACTTC. Protein sequence: CAISEVGNIQYF.

This chain links TRBV7-2 with TRBJ2-5; D is unclear. Trimming took off 5 bases at V and 4 bases at J, with 8 bases between the two ends. CDR1 and CDR2 (germline): SGHTA, FQGNSA. CDR3 size: 12 residues. CDR3 DNA: TGTGCCAGCAGCATTAGGCGAGAGACCCAGTACTTC. It codes for CASSIRRETQYF.

The sample holds many counts of this clonotype. This rearrangement joins TRBV20-1 to TRBJ1-5; 8 bases line up with TRBD1. Trimming at V came to 7 bases and at J to 4 bases, leaving 15 bases not matched to a gene. The CDR3 has 16 residues. The germline V gene encodes CDR1 DFQATT and CDR2 SNEGSKA (reference sequence). CDR3: CSVYETGDFINQPQHF. CDR3 coding DNA: TGCAGTGTTTACGAGACAGGGGACTTTATTAATCAGCCCCAGCATTTT.

This clonotype has a handful of counts. This chain joins TRBV3-1 and TRBJ2-5, with D unclear. The germline V gene encodes CDR1 LGHDT and CDR2 YNNKEL (reference sequence). The CDR3 length is 14 residues. Trimming left V 1 base short and J 6 bases short, with 12 bases between. CDR3 amino acids: CASSQGRSRKTQYF. In DNA, the CDR3 is TGTGCCAGCAGCCAAGGAAGGAGTAGAAAGACCCAGTACTTC.

This clonotype was observed a few times. The chain employs TRBV10-3 and TRBJ1-6; weak D call: TRBD1 (6 bases). This CDR3 is built from 14 residues. V dropped 7 bases and J dropped 5 bases, with 12 bases sitting between them. Germline V gives CDR1 ENHRY, CDR2 SYGVKD. As DNA, the CDR3 is TGTGCCATCACTGCAGGGGCCCATAATTCACCCCTCCACTTT. This gives the protein CAITAGAHNSPLHF.

This clonotype was picked up one time. A much larger clone lies a single base off, so this may be a read error. The CDR3 end shows no conserved phenylalanine or tryptophan, and so a read error is likely. This sequence joins TRBV13 and TRBJ1-3; possibly TRBD1 for D (6 bases). This CDR3 region has 15 residues. Germline V gives CDR1 PRHDT, CDR2 FYEKMQ (reference sequence). V was clipped by 4 bases and J by 4 bases, with 14 bases between them. The CDR3 protein is CASSSPGQLGNTIYL. The CDR3 nucleotides read TGTGCCAGCAGCTCCCCTGGACAGCTGGGAAACACCATATATTTG.

This clonotype was counted ten times or more. This chain joins TRBV11-2 and TRBJ1-1; D is perhaps TRBD1 (5 bases). The CDR3 spans 13 residues. The germline V gene encodes CDR1 SGHAT and CDR2 FQNNGV. The V end was cut by 0 bases, the J end by 7 bases, with 9 bases between. For the CDR3, the DNA is TGTGCCAGCAGCTTAGATCTGCAGGGTGAAGCTTTCTTT. Protein: CASSLDLQGEAFF.

This clonotype was seen repeatedly, ten times or more. The V and J genes are TRBV12-3 or TRBV12-4 and TRBJ2-7; D not resolved. This CDR3 is built from 16 residues. Trimming stripped 5 bases from V and 4 bases from J, with 21 bases between. The CDR3 DNA reads as TGTGCCAGCAGTCCCGGAGCCCAGGCAGGCCTATACGAGCAGTACTTC. This gives the protein CASSPGAQAGLYEQYF.

This clonotype was counted at least ten times. This chain joins TRBV13 and TRBJ2-5, with no clear D. Looked up from germline, CDR1 is PRHDT and CDR2 is FYEKMQ (reference sequence). The V end was cut by 3 bases, the J end by 5 bases, with 19 bases between. The CDR3 runs to 16 residues. In DNA form, the CDR3 reads TGTGCCAGCAGCTTCCCTAGTATCGATCGCACTGAGACCCAGTACTTC. Protein sequence: CASSFPSIDRTETQYF.

The chain links TRBV25-1 to TRBJ1-2; perhaps TRBD1 as D (5 bases). CDR3 size: 13 residues. With 4 bases removed from V and 4 bases from J, the gap between germline ends came to 10 bases. The germline CDR1 and CDR2 sequences are MGHDK and SYGVNS. CDR3 protein: CASSVGVGYGYTF. CDR3 DNA sequence: TGTGCCAGCAGTGTAGGGGTTGGCTATGGCTACACCTTC.

This clonotype has ten or more counts. The chain combines TRBV29-1 with TRBJ1-1; no clear D gene. The CDR3 has 10 residues. The V gene's germline CDR1 is SQVTM and CDR2 ANQGSEA. The CDR3 DNA reads TGCAGTGGGATGAACACTGAAGCTTTCTTT. Translated, it gives CSGMNTEAFF.

This clonotype was recorded many times. The chain is built from TRBV12-3 or TRBV12-4 and TRBJ1-5, with TRBD1 identical over 10 bases. V lost 6 bases and J lost 7; bases outside the gene matches: 6. This CDR3 has 14 amino acids. The CDR3 reads CASSLGTGEQPQHF. The DNA of the CDR3 is TGTGCCAGCAGCCTGGGGACAGGGGAACAGCCCCAGCATTTT.

This clonotype has at least ten counts. This CDR3 reads CASKQLLGYEQYF. The CDR3 nucleotides read TGTGCCAGCAAACAACTTCTGGGGTACGAGCAGTACTTC. J is TRBJ2-7 and V is TRBV6-2 or TRBV6-3; unclear D gene. CDR3 length: 13 amino acids. V dropped 7 bases and J dropped 4 bases, with 14 bases sitting between them. CDR1 is MNHEY and CDR2 is SVGEGT in the germline V gene.

The rearrangement uses TRBV20-1 and TRBJ1-1; D gene uncertain. Germline V gene lookup returns CDR1 DFQATT and CDR2 SNEGSKA (reference sequence). Between the trimmed V and J ends, which lost 5 bases and 1 base, there was a span of 5 bases. This CDR3 contains 11 residues. The CDR3 DNA sequence: TGCAGTGCTTCCAGGAACACTGAAGCTTTCTTT. Residues: CSASRNTEAFF.

This clonotype was counted many times. J is TRBJ2-7 and V is TRBV4-1, with TRBD1 identical over 11 bases. This CDR3 is built from 13 residues. V shed 6 bases, J shed 6 bases, and the junction held 4 bases outside the gene matches. In germline, CDR1 is MGHRA, CDR2 YSYEKL. The CDR3 DNA reads as TGCGCCAGCAGACGGACAGGGGGCGGCGAGCAGTACTTC. Encoded protein: CASRRTGGGEQYF.

The table lists this clonotype with a few counts. The CDR3 sequence is CASSQGALGDRNYGYTF. The CDR3 DNA reads TGCGCCAGCAGCCAAGGAGCCTTAGGGGACAGGAACTATGGCTACACCTTC. The gene calls are TRBV4-1 and TRBJ1-2, with 8 bases fitting TRBD1. The CDR3 is 17 residues long. The J segment lost 2 bases and the V segment lost 1 base, leaving 9 bases of the junction unmatched. Germline V CDR1 and CDR2: MGHRA, YSYEKL.

This clonotype was counted a single time. The V call is TRBV15, the J call TRBJ1-2; unclear D gene. Germline CDR1 and CDR2: LNHNV and YYDKDF (reference sequence). This CDR3 region has 12 residues. V shed 0 bases and J shed 8 bases, with 7 bases lying between them. CDR3 sequence (DNA): TGTGCCACCAGCAGAGAACCTGAAGGCTACACCTTC. This sequence encodes CATSREPEGYTF.